The clone carrying this T cell receptor (beta chain) occurred a few times. The target antigen is unknown. The authors made TCR beta libraries by quantitative 5'-RACE with molecular barcodes. One entry per CDR3 protein results from TCRdb running MiXCR on the 5' RACE reads. The sample lists around 22,000 distinct CDR3 sequences; over 10% were seen once. This entry is derived from a study of CD8 T cells in ankylosing spondylitis. The CDR3 sequence is 14 residues long. The germline V gene has CDR1 KGHSH and CDR2 LQKENI. Trimming removed 3 bases from V and 6 bases from J, with 13 bases in between. General study results and limits: Prior literature has documented some motif variants in synovial fluid and blood from reactive arthritis. Made up of about eight highly homologous variants, a TCR beta motif appeared characteristic of ankylosing spondylitis blood.

The source of this sequence is a male donor with ankylosing spondylitis or in good health (not recorded which). Sequencing was carried out using blood. The chain carries TRBV18 and TRBJ2-3; no reliable D call. The DNA of the CDR3 is TGTGCCAGCTCACCCTCGCGGATGGGGGATACGCAGTATTTT. Protein sequence: CASSPSRMGDTQYF.